This T cell receptor beta chain was retrieved from a study of identifying expanded T cells in peripheral blood (dated by TCRdb to between 2018 and 2020). Describing the broader study: Technical replicates were generated by sequencing separate aliquots of the same genomic DNA pool, with four replicates compared pairwise.

The immunoSEQ Assay, which uses bias-controlled multiplex PCR amplification of genomic DNA, was used to profile TCRbeta CDR3 regions. The source study handled its data this way. The absolute abundance of each unique TCRbeta CDR3 region was quantified after sequences were collapsed and filtered. Differential abundance was assessed using a binomial (Fisher-equivalent) model and a beta-binomial model in which time-dependent variance fitted from healthy donors was added. Any clone with fewer than 5 combined templates was excluded, and a clone was called differentially abundant if its Benjamini-Hochberg FDR was below 0.01. Using the form v = (b*log(k)+a)^2, the beta-binomial variance was modeled as a function of the total template count across the two samples. This is the immuneACCESS table as TCRdb keeps it, with only in-frame sequences that have V and J called. A part of the clones is gone; compared with another copy, unresolved V genes explain less than half, and the rest is unexplained. The V and J calls and the clone size are those of that table, but D and trimming were determined from the DNA. Within this sample are some 78,000 clones, with over 80% of them counted one time only. 15% to 20% of the sample lies in the top ten.

Remarks on this clone: This receptor's antigen is unknown. No base quality values were provided; no much bigger clone lies one nucleotide off.

V is pared back by 4 bases and J by 0 bases, with 22 bases lying between the germline termini. Its CDR3 holds 18 amino acids, cysteine through phenylalanine. Here the CDR3 DNA is all that survives: 54 bases in frame from base 1. CDR1 and CDR2 were assigned from the germline V gene as MDHEN and SYDVKM. During the collection period, no infections or other immune events were recorded for the healthy donors. To calibrate time-dependent variance in a beta-binomial model of T-cell clone differential abundance, blood repertoires from healthy donors were used as a training cohort. The training cohort included around 10 healthy donors, of whom 3 were female and 7 were male. On average the donors were approximately 43 years old, and their ages spanned roughly 29 to 70 years. Whole blood, obtained from a commercial supplier, was collected from each healthy donor at three time points spaced approximately two weeks apart. For immunosequencing, genomic DNA was extracted from unsorted whole blood.

The research as a whole found: For all healthy donors, the variance in clone template counts between two-week samples rose significantly as total template count increased. The binomial model flagged 0.9 to 1.5 differentially abundant clones between technical replicates but 15 to 17 over around 2 weeks and about 19 over roughly 4 weeks. Both the number of clones called differentially abundant and the false-positive rate were significantly reduced by the beta-binomial model across all healthy-donor time intervals. The authors expected biological variance in healthy repertoires might increase further over much longer intervals such as months to years.

The receptor comes from a person aged 18-69 years in good health. Source material: blood. This sequence uses TRBV28 and TRBJ2-7; perhaps TRBD1 is the D gene, with 5 bases matching. In nucleotides, the sequence is TGTGCCAGCAGTTACCCCCTAGGGGCTCTTAGGAGCTCCTACGAGCAGTACTTC. It codes for CASSYPLGALRSSYEQYF.